This passage covers 22 T cell receptor beta chains from one sample sequenced in a study of T-cell memory formation after mild COVID-19. MiXCR was run by TCRdb on the 5' RACE reads, yielding one entry per CDR3 protein. The profile covers 75,000 to 95,000 distinct CDR3 sequences, with roughly 16% appearing a single time and roughly two fifths taken by the ten largest. The sequencing input was PBMCs or a T cell subset sorted from them (not recorded which). These receptors came from a man aged 18-30 years who had mild COVID-19 (a few samples of this study predate the infection). Cell type and time point are not known.

This sequence joins TRBV7-9 and TRBJ1-1; weak D call: TRBD1 (5 bases). The V end was cut by 7 bases, the J end by 0 bases, with 12 bases between. The CDR3 has 14 amino acids. From germline, CDR1 is SEHNR and CDR2 FQNEAQ (reference sequence). This CDR3 is CASMVSGLNTEAFF. The DNA for the CDR3 is TGTGCCAGCATGGTCTCGGGACTGAACACTGAAGCTTTCTTT. The full variable domain, its missing parts supplied by reference TRBV7-9 and TRBJ1-1, is DTGVSQNPRHKITKRGQNVTFRCDPISEHNRLYWYRQTLGQGPEFLTYFQNEAQLEKSRLLSDRFSAERPKGSFSTLEIQRTEQGDSAMYLCASMVSGLNTEAFFGQGTRLTVV.

This clonotype was detected many times. This sequence joins TRBV7-6 and TRBJ2-5, with TRBD1 matching over 7 bases. The CDR3 is made up of 14 amino acids. Germline lookup yields CDR1 SGHVS and CDR2 FNYEAQ. Trimming cost V 5 bases and J 2 bases; bases outside gene matches: 5. The CDR3 here is CASSPLGQQETQYF. The CDR3 DNA sequence: TGTGCCAGCAGCCCGTTGGGACAGCAAGAGACCCAGTACTTC.

In this sample, this clonotype turned up a few times. This sequence joins TRBV12-3 or TRBV12-4 and TRBJ2-5; D remains ambiguous. Trimming took 6 bases from V and 7 from J, leaving 15 bases between them. The CDR3 loop spans 13 amino acids. Here the CDR3 DNA reads TGTGCCAGCAGCCCCTCGACCCCCGTGACCCAGTACTTC. This translates into CASSPSTPVTQYF.

Ten or more counts support this clonotype. The rearrangement uses TRBV21-1 and TRBJ2-7; the DNA was not compared with TRBD1, the D call given in the table. TRBV21-1 is an annotated pseudogene. The CDR3 consists of 12 residues. The CDR3 reads CASSKTGNEQYV. Here the CDR3 DNA reads TGTGCCAGCAGCAAGACAGGGAACGAGCAGTACGTC.

The table lists this clonotype with a few counts. The chain carries TRBV4-2 and TRBJ1-6, with 9 bases that match TRBD1. The CDR3 runs 16 residues. The trim removed 4 bases at V and 7 bases at J, leaving 8 bases unmatched. Per the germline V gene, CDR1 is LGHNA and CDR2 is YNFKEQ. This chain's CDR3 is CASSLRTGDLNSPLHF. Written as DNA, the CDR3 is TGTGCCAGCAGCCTACGGACAGGGGATTTAAATTCACCCCTCCACTTT.

V usage is TRBV6-1 and J usage is TRBJ2-7; no clear D. Germline values: CDR1 MNHNS, CDR2 SASEGT. This CDR3 spans 16 amino acids. The V gene lost 2 bases and the J gene lost 5 bases, with 19 bases spanning the gap. The chain's CDR3 is CASSERVIPLRDEQYF. The CDR3 DNA reads as TGTGCCAGCAGTGAACGGGTAATCCCCCTTCGGGACGAGCAGTACTTC.

The genes are TRBV29-1 and TRBJ1-1, with D unclear. Germline V CDR1 and CDR2: SQVTM, ANQGSEA. Deletions cut 5 bases from V and 3 bases from J, with 10 bases between. The CDR3 extends over 12 amino acids. Written as DNA, the CDR3 is TGCAGCGTTTTCTTGGTGTACACTGAAGCTTTCTTT. It specifies CSVFLVYTEAFF.

This clonotype has just one count. This chain's CDR3 is CASSPGTVNQPQHF. DNA of the CDR3: TGTGCCAGCAGTCCCGGGACAGTAAATCAGCCCCAGCATTTT. This rearrangement joins TRBV6-6 to TRBJ1-5; 7 nucleotides align to TRBD1. Germline loops: CDR1 MNHNY, CDR2 SVGAGI (reference sequence). V trimming: 5 bases; J trimming: 4 bases; junction bases outside the gene matches: 5. This CDR3 spans 14 amino acids.

This clonotype was observed a handful of times. V and J are TRBV24-1 and TRBJ2-7; D is unclear. V gave up 9 bases and J gave up 2 bases, with 13 bases separating them. This CDR3 has 13 amino acids. Germline CDR1 KGHDR, CDR2 SFDVKD. CDR3: CATPSSLAYEQYV. For the CDR3, the DNA is TGTGCCACCCCCAGCTCACTTGCCTACGAGCAGTACGTC.

This clonotype was observed a few times. This chain joins TRBV4-1 and TRBJ1-4; D not certain. The CDR3 extends over 14 amino acids. Germline CDR1 is MGHRA and CDR2 is YSYEKL. The V end was cut by 4 bases, the J end by 0 bases, with 6 bases between. The CDR3 nucleotides read TGCGCCAGCAGCCGGGTCACAACTAATGAAAAACTGTTTTTT. Encoded protein: CASSRVTTNEKLFF.

The sample holds many counts of this clonotype. The chain links TRBV12-5 to TRBJ2-2; the D gene is possibly TRBD1 (6 bases). The CDR3 runs to 17 residues. CDR1 is LGHNT, CDR2 FRNRAP, per germline. The V and J ends lost 4 bases and 7 bases respectively, with 22 bases between them. CDR3: CASGWGPQGPDLGELFF. The CDR3 coding sequence is TGTGCTAGTGGTTGGGGGCCGCAGGGGCCCGACCTCGGGGAGCTGTTTTTT.

The chain uses TRBV21-1 and TRBJ2-7; the D call TRBD2 from the table was never checked on the DNA. TRBV21-1 is termed a pseudogene. The CDR3 is 12 amino acids. The CDR3 sequence: CASSKTRRVPYF. The CDR3 DNA reads as TGTGCCAGCAGCAAAACTAGGCGGGTGCCGTACTTC.

This clonotype has more than one count but fewer than ten. V is TRBV20-1 and J is TRBJ2-3; D gene unclear. The CDR3 runs to 16 residues. V shed 0 bases and J shed 2 bases, with 15 bases lying between them. CDR1 is DFQATT and CDR2 is SNEGSKA in the germline V gene (reference sequence). The CDR3 reads CSARDGSGFITDTQYF. The DNA for the CDR3 is TGCAGTGCTAGAGATGGATCCGGATTCATCACAGATACGCAGTATTTT.

V gene TRBV4-1 combines with J gene TRBJ2-5; D remains ambiguous. V lost 0 bases to trimming and J lost 2 bases, with 10 bases between them. Germline V gene data show CDR1 as MGHRA and CDR2 as YSYEKL. The CDR3 loop spans 15 amino acids. The CDR3 DNA reads as TGCGCCAGCAGCCAAGAATATTCCGGACAAGAGACCCAGTACTTC. Translation: CASSQEYSGQETQYF.

The chain joins TRBV30 to TRBJ1-1; possible D gene TRBD1, 6 bases. The CDR3 totals 16 residues. The V gene's germline CDR1 is GTSNPN and CDR2 SVGIG (reference sequence). The V end was cut by 1 base, the J end by 0 bases, with 15 bases between. CDR3 region: CAWSGEQGPMNTEAFF. CDR3 nucleotide sequence: TGTGCCTGGAGTGGGGAACAGGGACCCATGAACACTGAAGCTTTCTTT.

In its sample, this clonotype was seen many times. V usage is TRBV5-1 and J usage is TRBJ2-1; TRBD2 aligns across 11 bases. Germline CDR1 SGHRS, CDR2 YFSETQ. The CDR3 has 17 residues. J gave up 3 bases and V 7 bases, and 12 bases lay outside the gene matches. For the CDR3, the DNA is TGCGCCAGCCTACGTGGGACTAGCGGCACCCTCTACAATGAGCAGTTCTTC. Its protein is CASLRGTSGTLYNEQFF.

There are a few counts of this clonotype. The V call is TRBV2, the J call TRBJ2-7; 15 nucleotides line up with TRBD2. This CDR3 has 14 amino acids. Germline CDR1 is SNHLY and CDR2 is FYNNEI. The J segment lost 2 bases and the V segment lost 10 bases, leaving 3 bases of the junction unmatched. CDR3 coding DNA: TGTGCCACCGGGACTAGCGGGGGGACCTACGAGCAGTACGTC. This sequence encodes CATGTSGGTYEQYV.

There are a few counts of this clonotype. V gene TRBV7-9 combines with J gene TRBJ1-6; D unresolved. The V gene's germline CDR1 is SEHNR and CDR2 FQNEAQ (reference sequence). This CDR3 spans 14 amino acids. V dropped 1 base and J dropped 6 bases, with 7 bases sitting between them. CDR3 in DNA: TGTGCCAGCAGCTTAGAAGGAATTAATTCACCCCTCCACTTT. Protein: CASSLEGINSPLHF.

This chain joins TRBV29-1 and TRBJ2-1, with 8 bases lining up with TRBD1. The CDR3 spans 15 residues. Germline lookup yields CDR1 SQVTM and CDR2 ANQGSEA. Losses at the gene ends were 7 bases for V and 3 bases for J; bases not matched to a gene: 11. The CDR3 coding sequence is TGCAGCGGTACTCCCGGGACAGGAGTCTACAATGAGCAGTTCTTC. This translates into CSGTPGTGVYNEQFF.

The chain combines TRBV4-3 with TRBJ1-6; maybe TRBD1 (5 bases). The germline V gene has CDR1 LGHNA and CDR2 YSLEER. The CDR3 sequence is 15 residues long. The V gene lost 0 bases and the J gene lost 9 bases, with 12 bases spanning the gap. CDR3 amino acids: CASSQDMGTGSPLHF. For the CDR3, the DNA is TGCGCCAGCAGCCAAGATATGGGGACGGGTTCACCCCTCCACTTT.

The V gene is TRBV7-3, the J gene TRBJ2-1; 10 nucleotides line up with TRBD2. CDR3 size: 14 residues. Germline assignment: CDR1 SGHTA and CDR2 FQGTGA. After removal of 5 bases from V and 7 bases from J, the junction contained 5 bases not matched to a gene. CDR3 nucleotide sequence: TGTGCCAGCAGCCCAGCGGGGGGGCCGAATGAGCAGTTCTTC. This encodes CASSPAGGPNEQFF. Supplemented by reference TRBV7-3 and TRBJ2-1, the full variable domain reads GAGVSQTPSNKVTEKGKYVELRCDPISGHTALYWYRQSLGQGPEFLIYFQGTGAADDSGLPNDRFFAVRPEGSVSTLKIQRTERGDSAVYLCASSPAGGPNEQFFGPGTRLTVL.

This clonotype was recorded a few times. The chain employs TRBV5-1 and TRBJ2-7; weak D call: TRBD2 (6 bases). Germline V gives CDR1 SGHRS, CDR2 YFSETQ. The CDR3 contains 13 residues. V was trimmed by 0 bases and J by 7 bases, leaving 11 bases between them. CDR3 DNA: TGCGCCAGCAGCTTGGCCCCAGGGAGGGAGCAGTACGTC. This sequence encodes CASSLAPGREQYV.